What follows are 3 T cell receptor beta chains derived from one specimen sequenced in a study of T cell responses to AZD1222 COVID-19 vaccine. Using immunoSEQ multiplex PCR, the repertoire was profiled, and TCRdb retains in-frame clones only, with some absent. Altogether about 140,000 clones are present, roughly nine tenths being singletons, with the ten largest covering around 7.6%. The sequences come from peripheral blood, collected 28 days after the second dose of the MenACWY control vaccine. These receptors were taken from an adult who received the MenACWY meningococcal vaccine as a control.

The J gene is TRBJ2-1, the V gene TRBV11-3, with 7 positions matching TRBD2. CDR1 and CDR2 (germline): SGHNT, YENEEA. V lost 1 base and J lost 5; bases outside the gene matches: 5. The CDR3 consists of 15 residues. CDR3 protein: CASSLVSGENNEQFF. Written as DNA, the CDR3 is TGTGCCAGCAGCTTAGTAAGCGGGGAGAACAATGAGCAGTTCTTC.

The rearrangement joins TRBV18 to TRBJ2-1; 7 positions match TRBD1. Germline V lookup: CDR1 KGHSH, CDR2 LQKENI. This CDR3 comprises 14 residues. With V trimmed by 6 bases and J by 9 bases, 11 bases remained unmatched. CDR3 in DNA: TGTGCCAGCTCGTTCCCGGGACAGCTGAGTGAGCAGTTCTTC. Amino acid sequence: CASSFPGQLSEQFF.

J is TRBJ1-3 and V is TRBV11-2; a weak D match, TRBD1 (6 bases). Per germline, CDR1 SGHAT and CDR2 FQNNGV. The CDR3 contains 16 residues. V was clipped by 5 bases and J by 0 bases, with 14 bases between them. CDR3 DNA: TGTGCCAGCAGCCCCCCGATACAGGGCTCTGGAAACACCATATATTTT. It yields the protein CASSPPIQGSGNTIYF.